This paragraph reports one TCR beta chain. This may be a read error: a much more frequent sequence differs by one nucleotide. Genomic DNA provided the template from which TCR beta VDJ and CDR3 profiles were obtained. A single record per CDR3 protein comes from TCRdb applying MiXCR to the reads. The sample carries 100,000 to 150,000 distinct CDR3 sequences, about 43% recorded once. Selection for sequencing was limited to patients who had shown CD8+CD57+ cell expansion by flow cytometry. The diagnosis in all patients was severe acquired aplastic anemia. There was no therapy given to any patient before the blood sampling took place. This sample was taken from a study of CD8+CD57+ T cells in acquired aplastic anemia. Study details: Average DNA yield from sorted CD4+ and CD8+ cells was roughly 3 ug.

This TCR derives from a human donor with aplastic anemia. The specimen was sorted CD4+, CD8+, or CD8+CD57+ T cells (not recorded which) from PBMCs.

CDR3 amino acids: CSSRLTGVNYGYTF. As DNA, the CDR3 is TGTTCCAGCAGGCTGACAGGGGTGAACTATGGCTACACCTTC. The chain uses TRBV2 and TRBJ1-2; TRBD1 aligns across 8 bases. The CDR3 is made up of 14 amino acids. The germline gives CDR1 SNHLY, CDR2 FYNNEI.